This TCR beta chain was sequenced in a study of human T cells and chemical hapten exposure. Study context: Weekly scalp doses of diphenylcyclopropenone were given to patients during the approximately 26-week study.

Original handling: Samples held a median of 95,638 TCRs, range about 20,000–690,600. In TCRdb, the RACE reads were re-called with MiXCR into one record per CDR3 protein. These V and J calls originate from TCRdb's pipeline instead of the authors' own analysis. The sample shows about 160,000 distinct CDR3 sequences, roughly 26% of them seen only once. The germline gives CDR1 DFQATT, CDR2 SNEGSKA (reference sequence). J gave up 2 bases and V 5 bases, and 6 bases lay outside the gene matches. The CDR3 has 14 residues. Time point of the sample: patch test 3, about 24 weeks after DPC sensitization. Regarding treatment: therapeutic diphenylcyclopropenone sensitization with weekly scalp DPC.

This material consisted of whole blood, taken in connection with sensitization to the hapten diphenylcyclopropenone (DPC). The source is a woman in her late teens or twenties with alopecia areata. Some clones in this sample may be carry-over from other donors' samples. This chain links TRBV20-1 with TRBJ2-3; 8 bases align to TRBD1. The CDR3 loop reads CSAWDRYITDTQYF. The DNA for the CDR3 is TGCAGTGCTTGGGACAGGTACATCACAGATACGCAGTATTTT.